A selection of T cell receptor beta chains follows, all from one sample in a study of vaccination effects on CD4 cells after COVID-19. Profiled with immunoSEQ multiplex PCR; TCRdb holds only in-frame clones, not every one. The sample lists just over 55,000 clones, around 84% occurring once. These TCRs' antigens remain unknown. Specimen: CD4+ T cells from PBMCs cultured without peptide, collected after COVID-19 vaccination. These receptors came from a human donor who received a COVID-19 vaccine. Both conserved end residues are part of each CDR3. The D gene is left open where the match is weak. Size is omitted from some rows. Given values are once, few, many or a class for expanded clones.

TRBV28	-	TRBD1	TRBJ2-7	CASSLTGQGAYEQYF	TGTGCCAGCAGTTTAACGGGACAGGGGGCCTACGAGCAGTACTTC
TRBV7-2	-	-	TRBJ2-1	CASSFTAYSSYNEQFF	TGTGCCAGCAGCTTTACAGCTTATAGCTCCTACAATGAGCAGTTCTTC
TRBV19	-	-	TRBJ2-2	CASSIGHSNTGELFF	TGTGCCAGTAGTATAGGCCACTCGAACACCGGGGAGCTGTTTTTT
TRBV7-9	few	-	TRBJ1-5	CASSPGGQTQHF	TGTGCCAGCAGTCCGGGGGGGCAAACCCAGCATTTT
TRBV20-1	-	-	TRBJ1-1	CSASGNTEAFF	TGCAGTGCGTCAGGGAACACTGAAGCTTTCTTT
TRBV5-1	-	-	TRBJ1-5	CASSLGTAPNQPQHF	TGCGCCAGCAGCTTGGGGACAGCGCCCAATCAGCCCCAGCATTTT
TRBV7-9	-	TRBD1	TRBJ1-5	CASSLEQGNQPQHF	TGTGCCAGCAGCTTAGAACAGGGGAATCAGCCCCAGCATTTT
TRBV5-6	few	TRBD1	TRBJ1-5	CASSYWTGGSQPQHF	TGTGCCAGCAGCTATTGGACAGGGGGTTCTCAGCCCCAGCATTTT
TRBV5-8	few	-	TRBJ2-7	CASQLQGIYEQYF	TGTGCCAGCCAGCTACAGGGTATATACGAGCAGTACTTC
TRBV6-2/TRBV6-3	-	TRBD2	TRBJ2-7	CASSYPLGSGGSYEQYF	TGTGCCAGCAGTTACCCCCTAGGAAGCGGGGGATCCTACGAGCAGTACTTC
TRBV2	-	TRBD2	TRBJ2-5	CARGLRGAGRDQYF	TGTGCCAGGGGCTTGCGGGGGGCCGGAAGGGACCAGTACTTC
TRBV19	-	TRBD1	TRBJ1-2	CASTNTGEDYGYTF	TGTGCCAGTACTAATACAGGGGAGGACTATGGCTACACCTTC
TRBV5-4	-	-	TRBJ1-1	CASNSFSRNTEAFF	TGTGCCAGCAACAGCTTTAGCAGGAACACTGAAGCTTTCTTT
TRBV9	-	-	TRBJ2-5	CASSVSTGGFQETQYF	TGTGCCAGCAGCGTATCGACAGGAGGGTTCCAAGAGACCCAGTACTTC
TRBV4-3	-	TRBD2	TRBJ2-2	CASSQAASSGNTGELFF	TGCGCCAGCAGCCAAGCGGCGTCTAGCGGGAACACCGGGGAGCTGTTTTTT
TRBV27	-	TRBD2	TRBJ2-1	CASRRLAGGNEQFF	TGTGCCAGCAGGAGACTAGCGGGGGGCAATGAGCAGTTCTTC
TRBV2	-	TRBD1	TRBJ1-1	CASSGQGTEAFF	TGTGCCAGCAGTGGACAGGGGACTGAAGCTTTCTTT
TRBV5-6	-	TRBD1	TRBJ1-4	CASSVYRGQNEKLFF	TGTGCCAGCAGCGTTTACAGGGGCCAAAATGAAAAACTGTTTTTT
TRBV6-5	-	TRBD1	TRBJ2-1	CASTPGETGNNEQFF	TGTGCCAGCACCCCCGGGGAGACAGGGAACAATGAGCAGTTCTTC
TRBV5-4	few	-	TRBJ2-3	CASRVDNTDTQYF	TGTGCCAGCAGGGTGGACAACACAGATACGCAGTATTTT
TRBV2	-	TRBD1	TRBJ1-2	CASRRDSEYGYTF	TGTGCCAGCAGGAGGGACAGCGAGTATGGCTACACCTTC
TRBV7-2	-	TRBD1	TRBJ1-2	CASSLNSGGHGNYGYTF	TGTGCCAGCAGCTTGAACTCAGGGGGGCACGGGAACTATGGCTACACCTTC
TRBV6-2/TRBV6-3	-	-	TRBJ1-4	CASSPPERREKLFF	TGTGCCAGCAGTCCCCCAGAAAGACGAGAAAAACTGTTTTTT
TRBV27	once	TRBD1	TRBJ1-5	CASSSGQGAQYSNQPQHF	TGTGCCAGCAGTTCCGGACAGGGGGCCCAATATAGCAATCAGCCCCAGCATTTT
TRBV7-9	-	-	TRBJ1-6	CASSHFRDSNSPLHF	TGTGCCAGCAGCCACTTTCGAGACAGCAATTCACCCCTCCACTTT
TRBV28	-	-	TRBJ1-4	CASSFMRSNEKLFF	TGTGCCAGCAGTTTCATGAGATCTAATGAAAAACTGTTTTTT
TRBV7-7	-	TRBD2	TRBJ2-1	CASSLGLAGHYNEQFF	TGTGCTAGCAGCTTAGGGCTAGCGGGCCACTACAATGAGCAGTTCTTC
TRBV4-1	-	TRBD2	TRBJ2-1	CASSQGASGAYNEQFF	TGCGCCAGCAGCCAAGGGGCTAGCGGGGCTTACAATGAGCAGTTCTTC
TRBV20-1	-	TRBD2	TRBJ2-3	CSASRGGSTDTQYF	TGCAGTGCTAGTCGCGGGGGGAGCACAGATACGCAGTATTTT
TRBV27	few	-	TRBJ1-5	CASSLLARVDQPQHF	TGTGCCAGCAGTTTACTCGCCAGGGTTGATCAGCCCCAGCATTTT
TRBV6-5	-	-	TRBJ2-2	CASGSGGAGELFF	TGTGCCAGCGGATCTGGGGGCGCCGGGGAGCTGTTTTTT
TRBV2	-	-	TRBJ2-1	CASSRAGSSYNEQFF	TGTGCCAGCAGTCGCGCAGGGAGCTCCTACAATGAGCAGTTCTTC
TRBV28	-	-	TRBJ2-1	CASSSGASYNEQFF	TGTGCCAGCAGTTCGGGGGCTTCCTACAATGAGCAGTTCTTC
TRBV4-3	-	-	TRBJ1-2	CASSQVGGPANYGYTF	TGCGCCAGCAGCCAAGTTGGGGGGCCGGCGAACTATGGCTACACCTTC
TRBV4-3	-	-	TRBJ1-4	CASSPRWGVSRVGEKLFF	TGCGCCAGCAGCCCTCGATGGGGGGTGTCCCGCGTGGGGGAAAAACTGTTTTTT
TRBV5-4	few	-	TRBJ2-5	CASSFSGGAETQYF	TGTGCCAGCAGCTTTTCTGGGGGGGCCGAGACCCAGTACTTC
TRBV5-6	-	TRBD1	TRBJ1-1	CASTLTGGGDTEAFF	TGTGCCAGCACCTTGACAGGGGGAGGGGACACTGAAGCTTTCTTT
TRBV11-3	-	-	TRBJ2-2	CASSFTKIGELFF	TGTGCCAGCAGCTTCACGAAGATCGGGGAGCTGTTTTTT
TRBV5-1	-	TRBD1	TRBJ1-2	CATTPGQGGYTF	TGCGCCACCACCCCGGGACAGGGTGGCTACACCTTC
TRBV11-1	-	-	TRBJ2-7	CASSSGRPGAYEQYF	TGTGCCAGCAGCTCAGGACGCCCTGGGGCCTACGAGCAGTACTTC
TRBV19	-	TRBD1	TRBJ1-5	CASTGDRGHPQHF	TGTGCCAGTACCGGGGACAGGGGCCACCCCCAGCATTTT
TRBV7-3	-	-	TRBJ2-1	CASSLQGGRGVDEQFF	TGTGCCAGCAGCTTACAGGGAGGGAGGGGGGTCGATGAGCAGTTCTTC
TRBV6-5	few	TRBD1	TRBJ1-2	CASSKDRVQGYTF	TGTGCCAGCAGCAAGGACAGGGTGCAAGGCTACACCTTC
TRBV5-6	-	-	TRBJ1-1	CASSWNERGAFF	TGTGCCAGCAGCTGGAACGAGCGGGGCGCTTTCTTT
TRBV7-2	-	-	TRBJ2-1	CASSLVGTYNEQFF	TGTGCCAGCAGCTTAGTTGGGACCTACAATGAGCAGTTCTTC
TRBV12-3/TRBV12-4	-	-	TRBJ1-2	CASSRTGAEDYTF	TGTGCCAGCAGTAGAACCGGGGCAGAAGACTACACCTTC
TRBV3-1/TRBV3-2	-	-	TRBJ1-2	CASSHPDSLYTF	TGTGCCAGCAGCCACCCGGACAGCCTCTACACCTTC
TRBV7-9	-	-	TRBJ1-1	CASSLGGGTLEAFF	TGTGCCAGCAGCTTAGGGGGGGGCACACTAGAAGCTTTCTTT
TRBV5-1	-	-	TRBJ2-7	CASSSQGIEQYF	TGCGCCAGCAGTTCACAGGGAATCGAGCAGTACTTC
TRBV5-1	-	-	TRBJ1-1	CASSLGTRDQAFF	TGCGCCAGCAGCTTGGGGACAAGGGACCAAGCTTTCTTT
TRBV6-5	few	-	TRBJ1-3	CASSSGGNTIYF	TGTGCCAGCAGTTCCGGGGGAAACACCATATATTTT
TRBV4-1	-	-	TRBJ1-4	CASSRGRGANEKLFF	TGCGCCAGCAGCCGAGGACGGGGAGCTAATGAAAAACTGTTTTTT
TRBV30	-	-	TRBJ2-2	CAWMGRGRAGELFF	TGTGCCTGGATGGGCAGGGGAAGAGCCGGGGAGCTGTTTTTT
TRBV11-2	-	-	TRBJ1-6	CASSLDPGANSPLHF	TGTGCCAGCAGCTTAGATCCCGGGGCAAATTCACCCCTCCACTTT